Following are 2 T cell receptor beta chains from one sample sequenced in a study of CD8+ T cells in alopecia areata (dated by TCRdb to about 2018). This specimen's time point label, interpreted: less than five weeks on oral tofacitinib. Interpreted using the paper, the treatment or condition label stands for: oral pan-JAK inhibitor, 5-10 mg twice daily. The library was made by the immunoSEQ multiplex PCR assay. RNA was extracted from all samples and reverse transcribed into cDNA, which served as template for TCR sequencing. TCRdb's version of the immuneACCESS table is confined to in-frame rearrangements and falls short of the full clone set. An unresolved V gene accounts for under half of the shortfall where checked; the remainder is of unknown origin. The sample table contains 90,000 to 150,000 clones; only one count was recorded for roughly 63% of them. 30% of the sample is held by the ten biggest clonotypes.

The sample was CD8+ T cells sorted from blood, taken at week 4, from a patient treated with tofacitinib. These receptors were obtained from a human donor with alopecia areata.

The V call is TRBV4-1, the J call TRBJ1-5; D possibly corresponds to TRBD1 (6 bases). The CDR3 runs 16 residues. Per germline, CDR1 MGHRA and CDR2 YSYEKL. The V end lost 3 bases, the J end lost 6 bases, and 18 bases lay between the germline ends. CDR3 sequence (DNA): TGCGCCAGCAGCCATATCGACGGAGGGGGTGCTCAGCCCCAGCATTTT. This gives the protein CASSHIDGGGAQPQHF.

The rearrangement uses TRBV7-9 and TRBJ1-1; 10 nucleotides align to TRBD1. The CDR3 spans 15 residues. Germline-derived CDR1 and CDR2 are SEHNR and FQNEAQ (reference sequence). V shed 5 bases, J shed 5 bases, and the junction held 8 bases outside the gene matches. CDR3 DNA sequence: TGTGCCAGCAGCCGCGTTGGGACAGGGGAAACTGAAGCTTTCTTT. This sequence encodes CASSRVGTGETEAFF.